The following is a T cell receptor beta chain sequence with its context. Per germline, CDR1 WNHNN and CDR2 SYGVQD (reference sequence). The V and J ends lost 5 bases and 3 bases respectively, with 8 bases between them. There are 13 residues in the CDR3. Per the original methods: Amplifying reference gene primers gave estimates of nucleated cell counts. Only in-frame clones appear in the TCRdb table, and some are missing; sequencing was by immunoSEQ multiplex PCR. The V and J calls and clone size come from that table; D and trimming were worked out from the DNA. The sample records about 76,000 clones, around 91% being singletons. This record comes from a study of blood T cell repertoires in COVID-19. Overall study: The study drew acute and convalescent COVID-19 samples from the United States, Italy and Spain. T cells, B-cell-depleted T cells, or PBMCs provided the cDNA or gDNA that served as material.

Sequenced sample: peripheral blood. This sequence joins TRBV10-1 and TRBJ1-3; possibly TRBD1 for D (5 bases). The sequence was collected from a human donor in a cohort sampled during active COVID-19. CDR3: CASSSTDGNTIYF. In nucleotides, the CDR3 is TGCGCCAGCAGTTCGACAGATGGAAACACCATATATTTT.